A selection of T cell receptor beta chains follows, all from one sample in a study of shared clonotypes between healthy human individuals. Libraries were prepared by immunoSEQ multiplex PCR; TCRdb keeps only in-frame clonotypes and omits some of them. The sample lists around 2,000,000 clones, roughly 96% occurring once. What was sequenced was naive CD4+ T cells sorted from blood. The receptor set was obtained from a man between 18 and 35 years old in good health. CDR3s include the opening cysteine and the closing phenylalanine or tryptophan. The D gene is left open where the match is weak. Not all rows give a size; the values are once, few, many and, for expanded clones, a class.

D,V,size,J,DNA,CDR3
TRBD2,TRBV19,.,TRBJ2-3,TGTGCCAGTAGTACTAGCGGGACCACAGATACGCAGTATTTT,CASSTSGTTDTQYF
TRBD2,TRBV19,.,TRBJ2-5,TGTGCCAGTAGTATATTTGGCCTAGCGGGACAAGAGACCCAGTACTTC,CASSIFGLAGQETQYF
.,TRBV10-1,.,TRBJ2-1,TGCGCCAGCAGTGTGGGACATGAGCAGTTCTTC,CASSVGHEQFF
.,TRBV7-2,.,TRBJ1-1,TGTGCCAGCAGCTTAATTTACACTGAAGCTTTCTTT,CASSLIYTEAFF
TRBD2,TRBV7-9,.,TRBJ2-7,TGTGCCAGCAGCTTAGCAGATCCGGGACTAGCGTATTACTTC,CASSLADPGLAYYF
.,TRBV5-1,.,TRBJ1-1,TGCGCCAGCAGCTCAGAATGGAACACTGAAGCTTTCTTT,CASSSEWNTEAFF
.,TRBV9,once,TRBJ2-3,TGTGCCAGCAGCCCGCGGACGCTGCTGGGCACAGATACGCAGTATTTT,CASSPRTLLGTDTQYF
.,TRBV7-3,.,TRBJ2-4,TGTGCCAGCAGCGAAGAGGACAATAACATTCAGTACTTC,CASSEEDNNIQYF
.,TRBV30,.,TRBJ1-6,TGTGCCTGGATGACAGGTCCTAATTCACCCCTCCACTTT,CAWMTGPNSPLHF
TRBD1,TRBV6-5,.,TRBJ1-6,TGTGCCAGCAGAACCACGGGACAGGCGCCGTCGCCCCTCCACTTT,CASRTTGQAPSPLHF
.,TRBV18,.,TRBJ2-1,TGTGCCAGCTCACGGGGTGTAGGGGACTCCTACAATGAGCAGTTCTTC,CASSRGVGDSYNEQFF
.,TRBV6-4,.,TRBJ2-3,TGTGCCAGCAGTGACGGGGGAACCACTAGCACAGATACGCAGTATTTT,CASSDGGTTSTDTQYF